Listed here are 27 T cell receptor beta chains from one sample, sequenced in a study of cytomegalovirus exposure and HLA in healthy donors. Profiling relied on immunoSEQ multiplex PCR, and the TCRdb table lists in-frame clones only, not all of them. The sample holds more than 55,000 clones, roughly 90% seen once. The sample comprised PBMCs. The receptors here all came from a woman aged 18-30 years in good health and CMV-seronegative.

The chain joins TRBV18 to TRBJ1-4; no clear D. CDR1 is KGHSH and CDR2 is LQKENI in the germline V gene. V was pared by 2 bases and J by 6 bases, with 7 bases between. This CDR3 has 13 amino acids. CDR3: CASSPGGDEKLFF. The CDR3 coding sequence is TGTGCCAGCTCACCAGGCGGAGATGAAAAACTGTTTTTT.

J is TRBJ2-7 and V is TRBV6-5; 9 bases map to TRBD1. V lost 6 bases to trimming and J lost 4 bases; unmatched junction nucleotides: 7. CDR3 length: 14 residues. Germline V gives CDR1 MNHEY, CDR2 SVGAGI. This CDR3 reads CASSPDRGKYEQYF. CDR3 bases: TGTGCCAGCAGCCCGGACAGGGGAAAATACGAGCAGTACTTC.

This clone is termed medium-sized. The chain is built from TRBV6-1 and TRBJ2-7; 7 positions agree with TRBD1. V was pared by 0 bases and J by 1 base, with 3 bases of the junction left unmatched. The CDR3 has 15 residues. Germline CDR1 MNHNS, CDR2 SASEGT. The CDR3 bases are TGTGCCAGCAGTGAAGCTATGGGACAGTCCTACGAGCAGTACTTC. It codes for CASSEAMGQSYEQYF.

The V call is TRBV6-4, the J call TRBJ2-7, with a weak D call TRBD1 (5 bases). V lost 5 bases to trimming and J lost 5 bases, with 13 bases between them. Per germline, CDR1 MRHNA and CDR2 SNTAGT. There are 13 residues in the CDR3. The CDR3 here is CASSPTGTHEQYF. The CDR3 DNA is TGTGCCAGCAGTCCTACAGGTACCCACGAGCAGTACTTC.

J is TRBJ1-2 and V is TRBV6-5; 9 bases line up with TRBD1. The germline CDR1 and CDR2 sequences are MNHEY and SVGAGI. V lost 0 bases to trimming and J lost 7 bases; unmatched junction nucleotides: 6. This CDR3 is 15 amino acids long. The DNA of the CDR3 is TGTGCCAGCAGTTACTCGGGACAGGGTCTCGGTGGCTACACCTTC. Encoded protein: CASSYSGQGLGGYTF.

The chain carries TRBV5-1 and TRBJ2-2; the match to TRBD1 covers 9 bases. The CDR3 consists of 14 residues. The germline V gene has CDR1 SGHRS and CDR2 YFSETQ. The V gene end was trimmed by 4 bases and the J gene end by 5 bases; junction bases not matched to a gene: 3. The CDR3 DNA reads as TGCGCCAGCAGCACACAGGGGGCAACCGGGGAGCTGTTTTTT. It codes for CASSTQGATGELFF. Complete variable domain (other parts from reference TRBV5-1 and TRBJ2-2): KAGVTQTPRYLIKTRGQQVTLSCSPISGHRSVSWYQQTPGQGLQFLFEYFSETQRNKGNFPGRFSGRQFSNSRSEMNVSTLELGDSALYLCASSTQGATGELFFGEGSRLTVL.

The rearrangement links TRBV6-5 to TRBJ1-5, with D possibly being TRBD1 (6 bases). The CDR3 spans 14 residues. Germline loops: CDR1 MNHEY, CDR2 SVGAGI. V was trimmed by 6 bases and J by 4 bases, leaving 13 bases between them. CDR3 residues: CASRGGASNQPQHF. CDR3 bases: TGTGCCAGCAGAGGGGGGGCCTCTAATCAGCCCCAGCATTTT.

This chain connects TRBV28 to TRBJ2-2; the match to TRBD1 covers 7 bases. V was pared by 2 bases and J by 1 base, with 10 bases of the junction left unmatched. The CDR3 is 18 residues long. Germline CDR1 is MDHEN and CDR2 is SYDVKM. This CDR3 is CASSLVQSRGRNTGELFF. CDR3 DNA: TGTGCCAGCAGTTTAGTTCAATCCAGGGGGAGGAACACCGGGGAGCTGTTTTTT.

CDR3 residues: CASSVTSTKLTDTQYF. The DNA for the CDR3 is TGTGCCAGCAGCGTTACCTCTACCAAACTCACAGATACGCAGTATTTT. J is TRBJ2-3 and V is TRBV2; D not resolved. There are 16 residues in the CDR3. V lost 6 bases and J 2 bases, leaving 18 bases between the germline ends. The germline V gene has CDR1 SNHLY and CDR2 FYNNEI.

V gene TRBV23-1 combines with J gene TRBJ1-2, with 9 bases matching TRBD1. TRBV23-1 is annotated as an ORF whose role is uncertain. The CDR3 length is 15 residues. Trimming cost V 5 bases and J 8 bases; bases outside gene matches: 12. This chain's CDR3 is CASSSRPGQGNGYTF. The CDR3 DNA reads TGCGCCAGCAGTAGTCGTCCGGGACAGGGAAACGGCTACACCTTC.

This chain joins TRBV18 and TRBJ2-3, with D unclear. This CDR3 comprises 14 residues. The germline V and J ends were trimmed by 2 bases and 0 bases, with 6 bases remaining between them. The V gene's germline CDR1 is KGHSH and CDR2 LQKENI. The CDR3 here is CASSPTGSTDTQYF. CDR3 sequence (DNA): TGTGCCAGCTCACCAACCGGGAGCACAGATACGCAGTATTTT.

The CDR3 nucleotides read TGTGCCAGCAGTTTCCTTATAAACTACGAGCAGTACTTC. This gives the protein CASSFLINYEQYF. The rearrangement joins TRBV28 to TRBJ2-7; no clear D gene. The CDR3 runs 13 residues. Germline values: CDR1 MDHEN, CDR2 SYDVKM. Between the trimmed V and J ends, which lost 3 bases and 3 bases, there was a span of 9 bases.

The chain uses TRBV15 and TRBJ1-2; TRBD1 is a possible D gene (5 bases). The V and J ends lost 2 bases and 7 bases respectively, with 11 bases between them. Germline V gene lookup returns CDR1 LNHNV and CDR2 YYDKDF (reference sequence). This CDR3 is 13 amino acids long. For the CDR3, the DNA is TGTGCCACCAGCAGACCCCGGGGACTTGGCTACACCTTC. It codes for CATSRPRGLGYTF.

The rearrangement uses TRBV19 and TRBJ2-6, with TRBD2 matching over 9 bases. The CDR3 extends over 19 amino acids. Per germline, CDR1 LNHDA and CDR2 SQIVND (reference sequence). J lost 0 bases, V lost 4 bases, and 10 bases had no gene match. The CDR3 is CASSKASGAVNSGANVLTF. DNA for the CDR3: TGTGCCAGTAGTAAAGCTAGCGGGGCGGTAAACTCTGGGGCCAACGTCCTGACTTTC.

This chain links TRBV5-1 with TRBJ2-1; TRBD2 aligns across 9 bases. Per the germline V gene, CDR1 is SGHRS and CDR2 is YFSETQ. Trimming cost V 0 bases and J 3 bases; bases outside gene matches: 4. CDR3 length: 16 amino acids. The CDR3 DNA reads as TGCGCCAGCAGCTTGGTGGTAGCGGGGGACTACAATGAGCAGTTCTTC. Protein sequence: CASSLVVAGDYNEQFF. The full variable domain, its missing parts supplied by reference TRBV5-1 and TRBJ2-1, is KAGVTQTPRYLIKTRGQQVTLSCSPISGHRSVSWYQQTPGQGLQFLFEYFSETQRNKGNFPGRFSGRQFSNSRSEMNVSTLELGDSALYLCASSLVVAGDYNEQFFGPGTRLTVL.

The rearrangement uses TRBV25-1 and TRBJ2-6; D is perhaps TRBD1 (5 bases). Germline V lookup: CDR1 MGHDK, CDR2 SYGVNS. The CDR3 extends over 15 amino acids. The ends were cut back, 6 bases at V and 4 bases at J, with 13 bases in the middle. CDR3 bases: TGTGCCAGCAGGGGGCAGGCTCGGGGGGCCAACGTCCTGACTTTC. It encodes CASRGQARGANVLTF.

CDR3 bases: TGTGCCAGCAGCCAACAGGGCAAGAGCTCCTACGAGCAGTACTTC. Translation: CASSQQGKSSYEQYF. The chain joins TRBV7-8 to TRBJ2-7; perhaps TRBD1 as D (6 bases). Germline assignment: CDR1 SGHVS and CDR2 FQNEAQ. V lost 5 bases, J lost 0 bases, and 14 bases lay in between. This CDR3 comprises 15 residues.

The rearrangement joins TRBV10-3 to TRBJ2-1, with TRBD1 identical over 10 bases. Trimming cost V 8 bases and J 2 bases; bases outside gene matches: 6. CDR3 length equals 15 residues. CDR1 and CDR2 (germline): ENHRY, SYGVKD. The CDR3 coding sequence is TGTGCCATCGCGGACAGGGGGGTTCCCTACAATGAGCAGTTCTTC. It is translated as CAIADRGVPYNEQFF.

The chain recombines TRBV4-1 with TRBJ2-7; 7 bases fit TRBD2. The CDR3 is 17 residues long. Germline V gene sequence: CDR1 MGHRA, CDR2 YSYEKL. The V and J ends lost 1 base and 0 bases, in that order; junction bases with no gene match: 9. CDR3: CASSQVVGLAASYEQYF. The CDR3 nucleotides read TGCGCCAGCAGCCAAGTAGTTGGTCTAGCGGCCTCCTACGAGCAGTACTTC.

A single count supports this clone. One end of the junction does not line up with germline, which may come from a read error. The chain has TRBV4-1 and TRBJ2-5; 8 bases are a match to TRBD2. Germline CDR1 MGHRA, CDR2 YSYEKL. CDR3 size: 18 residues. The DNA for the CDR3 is TGCGCCCGCAGCCGGGGCGGGGGCGGGGGGCCCGTCGGAGAGACCCAGTACTTC. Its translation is CARSRGGGGGPVGETQYF.

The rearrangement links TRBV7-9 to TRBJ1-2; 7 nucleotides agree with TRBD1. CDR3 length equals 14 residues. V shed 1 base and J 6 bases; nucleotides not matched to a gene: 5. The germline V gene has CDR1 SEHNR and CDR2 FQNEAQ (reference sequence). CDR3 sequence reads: CASSLVRGPDGYTF. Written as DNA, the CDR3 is TGTGCCAGCAGCTTAGTGAGGGGGCCCGATGGCTACACCTTC.

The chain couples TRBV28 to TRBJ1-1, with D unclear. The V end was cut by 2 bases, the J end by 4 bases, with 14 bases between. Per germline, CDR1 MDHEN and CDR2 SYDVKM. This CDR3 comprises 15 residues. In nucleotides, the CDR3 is TGTGCCAGCAGTTTACCCCTCGGGGTCCTCACTGAAGCTTTCTTT. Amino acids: CASSLPLGVLTEAFF.

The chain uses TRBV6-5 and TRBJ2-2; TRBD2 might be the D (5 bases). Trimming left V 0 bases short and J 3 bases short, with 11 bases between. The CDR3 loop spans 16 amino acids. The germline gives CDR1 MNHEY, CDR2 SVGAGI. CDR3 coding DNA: TGTGCCAGCAGTTACTCGATAAGAGCGGACACCGGGGAGCTGTTTTTT. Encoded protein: CASSYSIRADTGELFF.

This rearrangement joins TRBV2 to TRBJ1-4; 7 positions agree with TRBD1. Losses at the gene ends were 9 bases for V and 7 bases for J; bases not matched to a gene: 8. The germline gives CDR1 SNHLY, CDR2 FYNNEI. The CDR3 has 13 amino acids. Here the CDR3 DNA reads TGTGCCAGGAGGGGGCCCAGCGGTGAAAAACTGTTTTTT. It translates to CARRGPSGEKLFF.

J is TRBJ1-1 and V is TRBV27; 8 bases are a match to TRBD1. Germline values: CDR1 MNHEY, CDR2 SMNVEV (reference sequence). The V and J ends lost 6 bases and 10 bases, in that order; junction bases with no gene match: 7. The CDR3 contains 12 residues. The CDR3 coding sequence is TGTGCCAGCAGGCCCGACAGGGGTCGAGCTTTCTTT. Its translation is CASRPDRGRAFF.

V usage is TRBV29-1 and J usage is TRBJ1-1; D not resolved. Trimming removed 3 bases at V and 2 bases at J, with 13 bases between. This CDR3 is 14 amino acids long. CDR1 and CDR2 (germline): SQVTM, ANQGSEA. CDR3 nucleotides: TGCAGCGTTGAGAAGACGACATATAACACTGAAGCTTTCTTT. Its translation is CSVEKTTYNTEAFF. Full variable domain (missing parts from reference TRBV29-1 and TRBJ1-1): SAVISQKPSRDICQRGTSLTIQCQVDSQVTMMFWYRQQPGQSLTLIATANQGSEATYESGFVIDKFPISRPNLTFSTLTVSNMSPEDSSIYLCSVEKTTYNTEAFFGQGTRLTVV.

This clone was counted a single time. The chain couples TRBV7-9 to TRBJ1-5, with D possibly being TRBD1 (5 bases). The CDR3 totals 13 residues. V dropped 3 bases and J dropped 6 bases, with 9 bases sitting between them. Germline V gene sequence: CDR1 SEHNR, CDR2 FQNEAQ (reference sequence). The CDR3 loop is CASSLGQVQPQHF. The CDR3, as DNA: TGTGCCAGCAGCTTGGGGCAGGTTCAGCCCCAGCATTTT.